Following are 30 T cell receptor beta chains from one sample sequenced in a study of blood T cell repertoires in COVID-19. TCRdb's table, derived via immunoSEQ multiplex PCR, lists solely in-frame clones and lacks some. The sample holds approximately 250,000 clones; about 83% are singletons and the top ten take 4% to 4.5%. Sequencing was performed on peripheral blood. The receptor set was obtained from a man aged 45-65 years with acute or convalescent COVID-19.

This chain joins TRBV5-4 and TRBJ2-7; TRBD2 agrees at 9 bases. The trim removed 3 bases at V and 4 bases at J, leaving 5 bases unmatched. The CDR3 sequence is 14 residues long. Germline V gene sequence: CDR1 SGHNT, CDR2 YYREEE (reference sequence). This chain's CDR3 is CASSYGTSQYEQYF. The CDR3 DNA is TGTGCCAGCAGCTACGGGACTAGCCAGTACGAGCAGTACTTC.

V usage is TRBV9 and J usage is TRBJ2-7; D may be TRBD2 (6 bases). Deletions cut 6 bases from V and 3 bases from J, with 16 bases between. The CDR3 loop spans 14 amino acids. Germline-derived CDR1 and CDR2 are SGDLS and YYNGEE. CDR3 DNA sequence: TGTGCCAGCAATAATCCGGGAGTCAACTACGAGCAGTACTTC. Protein sequence: CASNNPGVNYEQYF.

This sequence joins TRBV6-1 and TRBJ2-7; D call uncertain. This CDR3 is 16 amino acids long. The V gene's germline CDR1 is MNHNS and CDR2 SASEGT. The V end lost 3 bases, the J end lost 0 bases, and 15 bases lay between the germline ends. The CDR3 region is CASSDFVNSFSYEQYF. The CDR3 DNA sequence: TGTGCCAGCAGTGATTTTGTTAACTCCTTCTCCTACGAGCAGTACTTC.

The chain joins TRBV6-5 to TRBJ2-7; a possible D gene is TRBD1 (5 bases). V gave up 7 bases and J gave up 4 bases, with 14 bases separating them. The CDR3 is 13 amino acids. The V gene's germline CDR1 is MNHEY and CDR2 SVGAGI. The CDR3 here is CASTKTEDYEQYF. In DNA form, the CDR3 reads TGTGCCAGCACCAAGACAGAAGATTACGAGCAGTACTTC.

The V and J genes are TRBV29-1 and TRBJ2-3; TRBD2 matches 8 bases. J lost 3 bases, V lost 7 bases, and 12 bases had no gene match. Germline CDR1 reads SQVTM; CDR2 reads ANQGSEA. The length of the CDR3 is 15 residues. The CDR3 nucleotides are TGCAGCGCCGCTCCACTAGCGGCAGGTACAGATACGCAGTATTTT. It is translated as CSAAPLAAGTDTQYF.

The rearrangement uses TRBV9 and TRBJ2-3; 8 nucleotides match TRBD2. V was clipped by 3 bases and J by 1 base; unmatched bases: 4. This CDR3 contains 15 residues. Germline V gene lookup returns CDR1 SGDLS and CDR2 YYNGEE. For the CDR3, the DNA is TGTGCCAGCAGCGGTAGCGGGACCGGCACAGATACGCAGTATTTT. This codes for CASSGSGTGTDTQYF.

The V and J genes are TRBV5-1 and TRBJ1-1, with TRBD1 matching 9 bases. From germline, CDR1 is SGHRS and CDR2 YFSETQ. Trimming removed 3 bases from V and 1 base from J; junction bases left unmatched: 4. The CDR3 contains 15 residues. CDR3 bases: TGCGCCAGCAGCTCAAGACAGGGGGGGAACACTGAAGCTTTCTTT. Amino acid sequence: CASSSRQGGNTEAFF.

Comment on this clone: The identical CDR3 is also encoded by other nucleotide sequences in the sample. This sequence joins TRBV5-1 and TRBJ1-6; D remains ambiguous. This CDR3 has 14 residues. Looked up from germline, CDR1 is SGHRS and CDR2 is YFSETQ. Trimming cost V 0 bases and J 7 bases, with 8 bases left between them. The CDR3 DNA follows: TGCGCCAGCAGCTTGGACAGAAGAAATTCACCCCTCCACTTT. Protein sequence: CASSLDRRNSPLHF.

This clone turned up a few times. The chain uses TRBV7-2 and TRBJ1-5, with D maybe TRBD1 (5 bases). Per the germline V gene, CDR1 is SGHTA and CDR2 is FQGNSA. Trimming stripped 5 bases from V and 0 bases from J, with 20 bases between. This CDR3 comprises 18 residues. DNA for the CDR3: TGTGCCAGCAGCCGCATCGGGGGGGGATGGTATAGCAATCAGCCCCAGCATTTT. Its protein product is CASSRIGGGWYSNQPQHF.

This clone was counted once. The J gene is TRBJ1-5, the V gene TRBV5-8; 7 bases fit TRBD1. With 3 bases clipped from V and 0 bases from J, the junction kept 3 bases outside the gene matches. This CDR3 region has 15 residues. Looked up from germline, CDR1 is SGHTS and CDR2 is YDEGEE. The CDR3 DNA is TGTGCCAGCAGCTCATACAGGGGTAGCAATCAGCCCCAGCATTTT. Translating gives CASSSYRGSNQPQHF.

The CDR3 DNA reads as TGTGCCAGTAGTATAGAGGGAGGGGAAGTCTACGAGCAGTACTTC. It is translated as CASSIEGGEVYEQYF. The chain recombines TRBV19 with TRBJ2-7; 7 bases are a match to TRBD2. The trim removed 0 bases at V and 3 bases at J, leaving 5 bases unmatched. The CDR3 has 15 residues. The germline gives CDR1 LNHDA, CDR2 SQIVND (reference sequence).

The rearrangement uses TRBV27 and TRBJ2-7, with D possibly being TRBD2 (7 bases). The germline CDR1 and CDR2 sequences are MNHEY and SMNVEV (reference sequence). The CDR3 spans 13 residues. V lost 1 base to trimming and J lost 6 bases, with 10 bases between them. CDR3 loop: CASSLFGGAEQYF. CDR3 nucleotides: TGTGCCAGCAGTTTATTTGGGGGGGCCGAGCAGTACTTC.

V gene TRBV5-4 combines with J gene TRBJ1-2; 7 bases fit TRBD1. The CDR3 consists of 13 residues. CDR1 is SGHNT, CDR2 YYREEE, per germline (reference sequence). V gave up 4 bases and J gave up 5 bases; unmatched junction bases: 5. The CDR3 reads CASSPTGEYGYTF. CDR3 coding DNA: TGTGCCAGCAGCCCCACAGGGGAATATGGCTACACCTTC.

The J gene is TRBJ1-2, the V gene TRBV2; D remains ambiguous. CDR1 and CDR2 from the germline V gene are SNHLY and FYNNEI. Trimming removed 6 bases from V and 4 bases from J, with 12 bases in between. The CDR3 extends over 13 amino acids. The CDR3 DNA reads TGTGCCAGCAGATCGGCCAGGCTCTATGGCTACACCTTC. Protein sequence: CASRSARLYGYTF.

The CDR3 region is CAISVSGDEQFF. CDR3 bases: TGTGCCATCAGTGTGTCGGGCGATGAGCAGTTCTTC. The gene calls are TRBV10-3 and TRBJ2-1; D gene unclear. CDR3 length equals 12 residues. Germline-derived CDR1 and CDR2 are ENHRY and SYGVKD. V lost 4 bases to trimming and J lost 8 bases, with 9 bases between them.

This chain uses TRBV21-1 with TRBJ1-6. TRBV21-1 is assigned pseudogene status. This CDR3 comprises 14 residues. CDR3: CASSNGTNNSPLHF. CDR3 in DNA: TGTGCCAGCAGCAACGGCACTAATAATTCACCCCTCCACTTT.

With respect to this clone: One end of the junction varies from germline; a read error may be responsible. This chain joins TRBV5-1 and TRBJ2-3; possibly TRBD1 for D (5 bases). In germline, CDR1 is SGHRS, CDR2 YFSETQ. The CDR3 spans 15 residues. The CDR3 here is CASGLSPGSTDTQYF. The CDR3 bases are TGCGCCAGCGGCTTGTCCCCAGGGAGCACAGATACGCAGTATTTT.

The chain joins TRBV6-1 to TRBJ1-2; 9 bases map to TRBD1. CDR1 and CDR2 from the germline V gene are MNHNS and SASEGT. J was trimmed by 9 bases and V by 0 bases; bases with no gene match: 5. There are 14 residues in the CDR3. CDR3 protein: CASSEALGTGSYTF. In DNA form, the CDR3 reads TGTGCCAGCAGTGAAGCGCTAGGGACAGGGAGCTACACCTTC.

This clone was detected a few times. The chain recombines TRBV9 with TRBJ1-6; no clear D. Trimming left V 0 bases short and J 4 bases short, with 11 bases between. CDR3 length: 16 amino acids. Per germline, CDR1 SGDLS and CDR2 YYNGEE. The DNA of the CDR3 is TGTGCCAGCAGCGTAGAGCCTACCAAGTATAATTCACCCCTCCACTTT. Protein: CASSVEPTKYNSPLHF.

The genes are TRBV10-3 and TRBJ2-7; D is perhaps TRBD1 (5 bases). The CDR3 is made up of 13 amino acids. CDR1 and CDR2 from the germline V gene are ENHRY and SYGVKD. Trimming took off 6 bases at V and 5 bases at J, with 14 bases between the two ends. CDR3 loop: CAIRLQASDEQYF. CDR3 DNA sequence: TGTGCCATCAGATTACAGGCTTCGGACGAGCAGTACTTC.

V and J are TRBV3-1 (or the pseudogene TRBV3-2) and TRBJ1-2; a possible D gene is TRBD1 (6 bases). CDR3 size: 15 residues. Germline V gene sequence: CDR1 LGHDT, CDR2 YNNKEL (reference sequence). The V end was cut by 0 bases, the J end by 8 bases, with 16 bases between. As DNA, the CDR3 is TGTGCCAGCAGCCAAGATGGCGTGCAGGGGAGAGGCTACACCTTC. Translated, it gives CASSQDGVQGRGYTF.

V and J are TRBV18 and TRBJ1-4, with D tentatively TRBD1 (5 bases). This CDR3 contains 18 residues. Looked up from germline, CDR1 is KGHSH and CDR2 is LQKENI. The ends were cut back, 3 bases at V and 0 bases at J, with 17 bases in the middle. For the CDR3, the DNA is TGTGCCAGCTCACCCAATGGGGCTGGGTTCACAACTAATGAAAAACTGTTTTTT. Translation gives CASSPNGAGFTTNEKLFF.

The chain couples TRBV11-3 to TRBJ2-5; the D gene is possibly TRBD1 (6 bases). Trimming removed 5 bases at V and 4 bases at J, with 23 bases between. The CDR3 extends over 17 amino acids. In germline, CDR1 is SGHNT, CDR2 YENEEA. CDR3 loop: CASSRKLLDGGTETQYF. DNA of the CDR3: TGTGCCAGCAGCCGTAAATTACTAGATGGGGGCACAGAGACCCAGTACTTC.

This rearrangement joins TRBV7-9 to TRBJ2-2; 10 bases line up with TRBD1. The CDR3 sequence is 19 residues long. Losses at the gene ends were 4 bases for V and 6 bases for J; bases not matched to a gene: 17. The germline CDR1 and CDR2 sequences are SEHNR and FQNEAQ (reference sequence). The CDR3 loop reads CASSSPTPGQGGKSGELFF. As DNA, the CDR3 is TGTGCCAGCAGCTCCCCTACCCCCGGACAGGGGGGAAAGTCCGGGGAGCTGTTTTTT.

This sequence joins TRBV5-4 and TRBJ2-5; 8 nucleotides align to TRBD2. Germline V gives CDR1 SGHNT, CDR2 YYREEE (reference sequence). V shed 4 bases and J 5 bases; nucleotides not matched to a gene: 13. The CDR3 totals 16 residues. CDR3 protein: CASSPPLAGGYETQYF. The CDR3 coding sequence is TGTGCCAGCAGCCCCCCCCTTGCGGGAGGTTATGAGACCCAGTACTTC.

The V call is TRBV3-1 (or the pseudogene TRBV3-2), the J call TRBJ2-7; no reliable D call. Per germline, CDR1 LGHDT and CDR2 YNNKEL (reference sequence). The length of the CDR3 is 15 residues. V was clipped by 0 bases and J by 2 bases, with 11 bases between them. The CDR3 loop is CASSQDNTPAYEQYF. The CDR3 DNA sequence: TGTGCCAGCAGCCAAGATAACACACCAGCCTACGAGCAGTACTTC.

The rearrangement links TRBV27 to TRBJ2-7; 7 bases are a match to TRBD1. The CDR3 length is 17 residues. Trimming at V came to 6 bases and at J to 3 bases, leaving 17 bases not matched to a gene. The germline V gene encodes CDR1 MNHEY and CDR2 SMNVEV (reference sequence). DNA for the CDR3: TGTGCCAGCAGCTCAAGGAACAGGGGAGTGTCGGGCTACGAGCAGTACTTC. Amino acid sequence: CASSSRNRGVSGYEQYF.

The J gene is TRBJ1-2, the V gene TRBV5-1; TRBD1 might be the D (5 bases). V was shortened by 4 bases and J by 7 bases, with 17 bases between the two germline ends. The CDR3 runs to 14 residues. CDR1 and CDR2 from the germline V gene are SGHRS and YFSETQ. CDR3 nucleotide sequence: TGCGCCAGCAGCAAGGAGGGACGAACTGGTGGCTACACCTTC. Translated, it gives CASSKEGRTGGYTF.

This clone is a singleton in its sample. The chain recombines TRBV10-3 with TRBJ2-3, with 9 bases fitting TRBD2. CDR1 ENHRY and CDR2 SYGVKD come from the germline V gene. The CDR3 is made up of 16 amino acids. The V and J ends lost 6 bases and 2 bases, in that order; junction bases with no gene match: 9. The CDR3 sequence is CAISDPSSGTTDTQYF. The CDR3 DNA reads as TGTGCCATCAGCGACCCGTCTAGCGGGACCACAGATACGCAGTATTTT.

Points on this clone: This sample includes further DNA sequences coding for the same CDR3. The rearrangement joins TRBV11-2 to TRBJ2-7; D perhaps matches TRBD1 (6 bases). The CDR3 is 13 amino acids. Trimming took off 1 base at V and 3 bases at J, with 7 bases between the two ends. Germline V CDR1 and CDR2: SGHAT, FQNNGV. For the CDR3, the DNA is TGTGCCAGCAGCTTAGGACAGGTCTACGAGCAGTACTTC. This sequence encodes CASSLGQVYEQYF.